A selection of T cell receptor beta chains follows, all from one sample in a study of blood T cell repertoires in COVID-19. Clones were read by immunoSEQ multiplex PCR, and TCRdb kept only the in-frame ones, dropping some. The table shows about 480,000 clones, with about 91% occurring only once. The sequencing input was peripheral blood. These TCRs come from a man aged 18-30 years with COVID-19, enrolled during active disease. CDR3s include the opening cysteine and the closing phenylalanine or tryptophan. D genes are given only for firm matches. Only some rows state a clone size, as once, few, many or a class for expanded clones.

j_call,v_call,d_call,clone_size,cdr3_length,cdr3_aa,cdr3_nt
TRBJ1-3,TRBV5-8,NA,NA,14,CASSPTQSGNTIYF,TGTGCCAGCAGCCCTACACAGTCTGGAAACACCATATATTTT
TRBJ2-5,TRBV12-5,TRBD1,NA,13,CASGPGTVETQYF,TGTGCTAGTGGCCCCGGGACAGTAGAGACCCAGTACTTC
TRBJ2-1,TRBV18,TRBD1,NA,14,CASSPQTGVHEQFF,TGTGCCAGCTCACCACAGACAGGGGTGCATGAGCAGTTCTTC
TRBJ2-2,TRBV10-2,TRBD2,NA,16,CASSVLAGGRTGELFF,TGCGCCAGCAGTGTTTTAGCGGGAGGTAGAACCGGGGAGCTGTTTTTT
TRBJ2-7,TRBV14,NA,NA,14,CASSRVPGSYEQYF,TGTGCCAGCAGCCGAGTGCCAGGGTCCTACGAGCAGTACTTC
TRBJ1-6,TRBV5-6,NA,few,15,CASSFYLQANSPLHF,TGTGCCAGCAGCTTTTATCTGCAGGCTAATTCACCCCTCCACTTT
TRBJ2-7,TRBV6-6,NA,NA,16,CASRNELRGPAYEQYF,TGTGCCAGCAGAAACGAATTGCGGGGGCCCGCCTACGAGCAGTACTTC
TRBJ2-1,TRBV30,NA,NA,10,CAWSVLEQFF,TGTGCCTGGAGTGTACTTGAGCAGTTCTTC
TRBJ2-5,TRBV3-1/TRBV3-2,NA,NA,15,CASSQGAGAQETQYF,TGTGCCAGCAGCCAAGGCGCGGGGGCCCAAGAGACCCAGTACTTC
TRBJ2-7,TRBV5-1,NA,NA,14,CASSPTAGPNEQYF,TGCGCCAGCAGCCCCACGGCGGGCCCGAACGAGCAGTACTTC
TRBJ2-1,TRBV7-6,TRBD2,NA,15,CASSLGATSTSEQFF,TGTGCCAGCAGCTTAGGAGCGACTAGCACCTCTGAGCAGTTCTTC
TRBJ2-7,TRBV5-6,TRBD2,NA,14,CASRIAGSDYEQYF,TGTGCCAGCAGGATAGCGGGGTCGGACTACGAGCAGTACTTC
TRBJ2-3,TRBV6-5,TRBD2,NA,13,CASRRGGRDTQYF,TGTGCCAGCAGGCGGGGGGGCCGCGATACGCAGTATTTT
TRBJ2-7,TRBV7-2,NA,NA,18,CASSLRNPGLLTGYEQYF,TGTGCCAGCAGCTTACGTAATCCGGGACTCCTGACGGGGTACGAGCAGTACTTC
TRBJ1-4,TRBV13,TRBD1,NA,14,CASSSDREGEKLFF,TGTGCCAGCAGCTCGGACAGGGAAGGCGAAAAACTGTTTTTT
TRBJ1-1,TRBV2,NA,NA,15,CASSDPGGTNTEAFF,TGTGCCAGTTCTGATCCTGGGGGGACGAACACTGAAGCTTTCTTT
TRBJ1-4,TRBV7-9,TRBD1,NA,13,CASSTGANEKLFF,TGTGCCAGCAGCACAGGGGCTAATGAAAAACTGTTTTTT
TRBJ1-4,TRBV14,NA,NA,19,CASSRYPGTIFGTNEKLFF,TGTGCCAGCAGCCGCTATCCCGGGACAATTTTCGGAACTAATGAAAAACTGTTTTTT
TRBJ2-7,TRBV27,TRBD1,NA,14,CASSPGGIGYEQYF,TGTGCCAGCAGTCCAGGGGGAATCGGCTACGAGCAGTACTTC
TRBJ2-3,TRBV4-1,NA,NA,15,CASSQRTGSTDTQYF,TGCGCCAGCAGCCAAAGAACAGGGAGCACAGATACGCAGTATTTT
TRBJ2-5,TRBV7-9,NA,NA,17,CASREIKTGDYQETQYF,TGTGCCAGCAGGGAGATTAAGACAGGAGATTATCAAGAGACCCAGTACTTC
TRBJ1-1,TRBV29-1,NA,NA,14,CSVERQSQVTEAFF,TGCAGCGTTGAGCGACAGTCACAGGTCACTGAAGCTTTCTTT
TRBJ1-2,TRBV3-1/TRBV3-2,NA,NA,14,CASSPRANNYGYTF,TGTGCCAGCAGCCCCAGGGCCAATAACTATGGCTACACCTTC
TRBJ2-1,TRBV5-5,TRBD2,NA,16,CASSPRAGGGYNEQFF,TGTGCCAGCAGCCCTAGAGCGGGAGGTGGATACAATGAGCAGTTCTTC
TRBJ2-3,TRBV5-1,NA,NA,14,CASRGSLHTDTQYF,TGCGCCAGCCGAGGCTCTTTACACACAGATACGCAGTATTTT
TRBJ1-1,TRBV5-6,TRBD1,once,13,CASSLGTGGEAFF,TGTGCCAGCAGCTTGGGGACAGGGGGCGAAGCTTTCTTT
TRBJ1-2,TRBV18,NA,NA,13,CASSPLDLYGYTF,TGTGCCAGCTCACCCCTTGACTTATATGGCTACACCTTC
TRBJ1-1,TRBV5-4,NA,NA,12,CASSLSGTEAFF,TGTGCCAGCAGCTTGTCAGGGACTGAAGCTTTCTTT
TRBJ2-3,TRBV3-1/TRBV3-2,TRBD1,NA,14,CASSLGQGTDTQYF,TGTGCCAGCAGCCTGGGACAGGGCACAGATACGCAGTATTTT
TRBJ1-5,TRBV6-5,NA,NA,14,CAASGEISNQPQHF,TGTGCCGCAAGCGGAGAAATTAGCAATCAGCCCCAGCATTTT
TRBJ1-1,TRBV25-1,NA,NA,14,CASRGEGPRTEAFF,TGTGCCAGCAGGGGGGAGGGGCCGAGGACTGAAGCTTTCTTT
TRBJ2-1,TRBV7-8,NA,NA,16,CASTPLRGGDNNEQFF,TGTGCCAGCACCCCCCTAAGGGGGGGGGACAACAATGAGCAGTTCTTC
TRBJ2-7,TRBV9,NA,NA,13,CASSPGSIYEQYF,TGTGCCAGCAGCCCCGGGAGTATCTACGAGCAGTACTTC
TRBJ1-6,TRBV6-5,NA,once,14,CASSYSEVNSPLHF,TGTGCCAGCAGTTACTCGGAGGTGAATTCACCCCTCCACTTT
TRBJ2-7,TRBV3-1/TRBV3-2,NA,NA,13,CASSQPTSYEQYF,TGTGCCAGCAGCCAGCCGACAAGCTACGAGCAGTACTTC
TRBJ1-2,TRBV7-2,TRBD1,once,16,CASSRDRVVQGYGYTF,TGTGCCAGCAGCCGTGACAGGGTTGTCCAAGGCTATGGCTACACCTTC
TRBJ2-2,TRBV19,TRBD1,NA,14,CASSTGGGAGELFF,TGTGCCAGTTCGACAGGGGGAGGTGCCGGGGAGCTGTTTTTT
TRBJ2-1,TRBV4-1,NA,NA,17,CASSQPQGFSSYNEQFF,TGCGCCAGCAGCCAGCCCCAGGGTTTCAGCTCCTACAATGAGCAGTTCTTC
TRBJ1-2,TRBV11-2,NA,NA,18,CASSSVLSWVTGLYGYTF,TGTGCCAGCAGCTCAGTATTATCCTGGGTGACAGGTCTCTATGGCTACACCTTC
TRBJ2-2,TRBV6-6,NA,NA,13,CPRVSGTAGELFF,TGTCCCAGGGTATCGGGAACCGCCGGGGAGCTGTTTTTT
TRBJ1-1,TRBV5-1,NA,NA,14,CASSSSGGRTEAFF,TGCGCCAGCAGCTCCTCGGGGGGTCGCACTGAAGCTTTCTTT
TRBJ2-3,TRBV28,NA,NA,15,CASSLGGSVGDTQYF,TGTGCCAGCAGTTTGGGTGGGAGCGTGGGAGATACGCAGTATTTT
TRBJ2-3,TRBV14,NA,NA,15,CASSQETLPTDTQYF,TGTGCCAGCAGCCAAGAAACTCTTCCCACAGATACGCAGTATTTT
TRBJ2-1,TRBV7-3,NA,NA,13,CASSSPGNNEQFF,TGTGCCAGCAGCTCCCCCGGGAACAATGAGCAGTTCTTC
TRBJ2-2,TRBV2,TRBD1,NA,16,CASSSQGDMTAGELFF,TGTGCCAGCAGTAGCCAGGGGGATATGACCGCCGGGGAGCTGTTTTTT
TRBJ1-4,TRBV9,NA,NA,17,CASSVAGTGRAREKLFF,TGTGCCAGCAGCGTAGCGGGAACAGGGAGGGCTCGAGAAAAACTGTTTTTT
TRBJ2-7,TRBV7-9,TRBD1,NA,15,CASSTGGAPLYEQYF,TGTGCCAGCAGTACAGGGGGCGCGCCTCTATACGAGCAGTACTTC
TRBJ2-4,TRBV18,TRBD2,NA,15,CASSPSGGTKNIQYF,TGTGCCAGCTCACCGTCCGGGGGGACCAAAAACATTCAGTACTTC
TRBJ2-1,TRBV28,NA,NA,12,CASSGLYNEQFF,TGTGCCAGCAGCGGTCTATACAATGAGCAGTTCTTC
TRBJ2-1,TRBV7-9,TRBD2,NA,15,CASSLRREKLNEQFF,TGTGCCAGCAGCTTGAGGCGGGAGAAGTTAAATGAGCAGTTCTTC
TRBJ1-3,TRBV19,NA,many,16,CASSSLHRDSGNTIYF,TGTGCCAGTAGTAGCCTACACAGGGACTCTGGAAACACCATATATTTT